This is a list of T cell receptor beta chains from one sample in a study of cytotoxic CD8 clonotypes in ibrutinib-treated CLL. The data were produced by immunoSEQ multiplex PCR, yet TCRdb's version contains in-frame clones alone and is incomplete. The sample has approximately 50,000 clones, approximately 71% seen once; the top ten hold 43%. Sample: PBMCs, taken after 12 months of ibrutinib treatment. Every receptor here comes from a human donor with chronic lymphocytic leukemia. The CDR3 runs from the conserved cysteine through the conserved F or W. Fields, in order: D gene, J gene, V gene, clone size, CDR3 protein, CDR3 DNA. D genes are given only for firm matches. The listing skips clone size in some rows; elsewhere it reads once, few, many or a size class.

>TRBD1|TRBJ2-7|TRBV2|-
CASSEGAYTGGDEQYF
TGTGCCAGCAGTGAAGGGGCTTACACAGGGGGCGACGAGCAGTACTTC
>-|TRBJ1-2|TRBV19|-
CASWAEHYGYTF
TGTGCCAGTTGGGCAGAGCACTATGGCTACACCTTC
>-|TRBJ2-2|TRBV7-9|-
CASSPVTWPGELFF
TGTGCCAGCAGCCCGGTCACGTGGCCCGGGGAGCTGTTTTTT
>-|TRBJ1-1|TRBV7-3|-
CASSLVQVKNTEAFF
TGTGCCAGCAGCTTGGTCCAGGTGAAGAACACTGAAGCTTTCTTT
>TRBD2|TRBJ2-7|TRBV6-5|-
CASSRTSGAYEQYF
TGTGCCAGCAGTCGGACTAGTGGGGCCTACGAGCAGTACTTC
>-|TRBJ1-1|TRBV9|-
CASSVGQGNTEAFF
TGTGCCAGCAGCGTAGGCCAGGGGAACACTGAAGCTTTCTTT
>-|TRBJ1-2|TRBV7-9|-
CASSLAGTAYGYTF
TGTGCCAGCAGCTTAGCCGGGACGGCATATGGCTACACCTTC
>-|TRBJ2-7|TRBV12-1|-
CASSQTSGSVYEQYF
TGTGCCAGCAGCCAGACTAGCGGGAGTGTCTACGAGCAGTACTTC
>-|TRBJ1-2|TRBV5-4|-
CASSFPEGVSRGYTF
TGTGCCAGCAGCTTTCCGGAGGGGGTATCTCGCGGCTACACCTTC
>TRBD1|TRBJ1-5|TRBV19|few
CASSKPGQGGSNQPQHF
TGTGCCAGTAGTAAGCCGGGACAGGGCGGGAGCAATCAGCCCCAGCATTTT
>-|TRBJ2-7|TRBV4-1|-
CASSPVASYEQYF
TGCGCCAGCAGTCCCGTTGCCTCCTACGAGCAGTACTTC
>-|TRBJ1-1|TRBV5-4|-
CASSSLVNTEAFF
TGTGCCAGCAGCAGTTTAGTGAACACTGAAGCTTTCTTT
>TRBD2|TRBJ2-7|TRBV5-1|-
CASSLGGLSGRAYEQYF
TGCGCCAGCAGCTTGGGGGGTTTGAGCGGGAGGGCCTACGAGCAGTACTTC
>-|TRBJ2-1|TRBV27|-
CASRPSDRFEQFF
TGTGCCAGCAGACCCTCTGACAGATTTGAGCAGTTCTTC
>TRBD1|TRBJ1-1|TRBV15|few
CATSSLRGPPEAFF
TGTGCCACCAGCTCGCTGAGGGGGCCCCCTGAAGCTTTCTTT
>-|TRBJ2-3|TRBV6-1|-
CASSDLRDTQYF
TGTGCCAGCAGTGATCTGCGAGATACGCAGTATTTT
>-|TRBJ1-3|TRBV4-1|-
CASSQATFSSGNTIYF
TGCGCCAGCAGCCAAGCGACTTTTAGCTCTGGAAACACCATATATTTT
>-|TRBJ1-5|TRBV5-1|-
CASSLDGTPNQPQHF
TGCGCCAGCAGCTTGGACGGGACACCAAATCAGCCCCAGCATTTT
>-|TRBJ2-1|TRBV7-3|-
CASSAGTSYNEQFF
TGTGCCAGCAGCGCTGGGACATCCTACAATGAGCAGTTCTTC
>-|TRBJ2-7|TRBV6-5|-
CASSGQAGQNEQYF
TGTGCCAGCAGTGGGCAGGCGGGCCAGAACGAGCAGTACTTC
>-|TRBJ1-4|TRBV7-7|-
CGMGHEKLFF
TGTGGGATGGGTCATGAAAAACTGTTTTTT
>-|TRBJ1-1|TRBV5-4|-
CASSLGQRGEGEAFF
TGTGCCAGCAGCTTAGGGCAGAGAGGGGAGGGTGAAGCTTTCTTT
>-|TRBJ2-2|TRBV9|-
CASSVTPPGQGSTGELFF
TGTGCCAGCAGCGTAACCCCACCAGGGCAGGGTAGCACCGGGGAGCTGTTTTTT
>-|TRBJ2-2|TRBV6-6|-
CASRLEGANTGELFF
TGTGCCAGCAGACTTGAGGGGGCGAACACCGGGGAGCTGTTTTTT
>TRBD2|TRBJ2-2|TRBV6-5|-
CASSYDSGSNTGELFF
TGTGCCAGCAGTTACGACAGCGGGAGTAACACCGGGGAGCTGTTTTTT
>-|TRBJ2-1|TRBV4-2|-
CASSWQNYNEQFF
TGTGCCAGCAGCTGGCAGAATTACAATGAGCAGTTCTTC
>-|TRBJ2-5|TRBV25-1|-
CASSQRDQETQYF
TGTGCCAGCAGTCAAAGGGACCAAGAGACCCAGTACTTC
>-|TRBJ2-1|TRBV6-6|-
CASTWGGGYNEQFF
TGTGCCAGCACCTGGGGGGGCGGCTACAATGAGCAGTTCTTC
>-|TRBJ1-4|TRBV11-2|-
CASSLRGGGANEKLFF
TGTGCCAGCAGCTTGCGGGGCGGAGGGGCGAATGAAAAACTGTTTTTT
>-|TRBJ2-3|TRBV27|-
CASSSTADTQYF
TGTGCCAGCAGTTCGACAGCAGATACGCAGTATTTT
>TRBD2|TRBJ2-1|TRBV2|-
CASTPGLAEASYNEQFF
TGTGCCAGCACCCCGGGACTAGCGGAGGCCTCCTACAATGAGCAGTTCTTC
>-|TRBJ1-2|TRBV2|-
CASSEFRGDYGYTF
TGTGCCAGCAGTGAATTCAGGGGCGACTATGGCTACACCTTC
>TRBD1|TRBJ2-7|TRBV29-1|-
CSVRASGQGGEQYF
TGCAGCGTTAGGGCATCGGGACAGGGAGGCGAGCAGTACTTC
>TRBD2|TRBJ2-2|TRBV5-1|-
CASSLGTSGSRVGELFF
TGCGCCAGCAGCCTGGGGACTAGCGGGAGTAGGGTCGGGGAGCTGTTTTTT
>-|TRBJ1-1|TRBV7-2|-
CASSLVAVTEAFF
TGTGCCAGCAGCTTAGTGGCGGTAACTGAAGCTTTCTTT
>TRBD1|TRBJ2-7|TRBV6-6|once
CASSSDRGRSRMGQYF
TGTGCCAGCAGTTCTGACAGGGGGCGCAGTCGGATGGGGCAGTACTTC
>-|TRBJ1-2|TRBV6-1|once
CASSELQDYGYTF
TGTGCCAGCAGTGAATTACAGGACTATGGCTACACCTTC